The 17 T cell receptor beta chains given below trace back to one sample, sequenced in a study of OX40 agonist ivuxolimab in advanced cancers. Using immunoSEQ multiplex PCR, the repertoire was profiled, and TCRdb retains in-frame clones only, with some absent. The data hold 70,000 to 80,000 clones, with approximately 90% observed a single time. The sample in question was CD4+ or CD8+ T cells sorted from blood, obtained in a trial of the OX40 agonist ivuxolimab. Receptor source: an adult with an advanced solid tumor such as melanoma, head and neck, liver or kidney cancer.

The chain employs TRBV11-3 and TRBJ2-1; TRBD2 is a possible D gene (6 bases). Trimming removed 3 bases from V and 7 bases from J, with 16 bases in between. The CDR3 spans 15 residues. Germline V lookup: CDR1 SGHNT, CDR2 YENEEA. The CDR3 is CASSFATGVGNEQFF. The CDR3 nucleotides are TGTGCCAGCAGCTTTGCAACGGGAGTGGGGAATGAGCAGTTCTTC.

CDR3 amino acids: CASSLAMGETQYF. CDR3 in DNA: TGTGCCAGCAGCTTGGCGATGGGAGAGACCCAGTACTTC. This rearrangement joins TRBV5-4 to TRBJ2-5; D unresolved. V was trimmed by 0 bases and J by 4 bases, leaving 7 bases between them. This CDR3 spans 13 amino acids. Per germline, CDR1 SGHNT and CDR2 YYREEE (reference sequence).

This chain connects TRBV11-2 to TRBJ2-3, with 13 positions matching TRBD2. Germline-derived CDR1 and CDR2 are SGHAT and FQNNGV. The CDR3 runs to 16 residues. The trim removed 5 bases at V and 4 bases at J, leaving 6 bases unmatched. The CDR3 loop is CASSQNGLAGADTQYF. The DNA of the CDR3 is TGTGCCAGCAGCCAAAATGGACTAGCGGGGGCAGATACGCAGTATTTT. Full variable domain (outside the CDR3, taken from reference TRBV11-2 and TRBJ2-3): EAGVAQSPRYKIIEKRQSVAFWCNPISGHATLYWYQQILGQGPKLLIQFQNNGVVDDSQLPKDRFSAERLKGVDSTLKIQPAKLEDSAVYLCASSQNGLAGADTQYFGPGTRLTVL.

The V gene is TRBV30, the J gene TRBJ2-2; 7 bases line up with TRBD1. Trimming took 1 base from V and 6 from J; bases not matched to a gene: 2. Germline V gene sequence: CDR1 GTSNPN, CDR2 SVGIG (reference sequence). CDR3 length equals 13 residues. The CDR3: CAWSATGAGELFF. The CDR3 coding sequence is TGTGCCTGGAGTGCAACAGGGGCCGGGGAGCTGTTTTTT.

The rearrangement joins TRBV2 to TRBJ2-1; D not certain. V was pared by 3 bases and J by 9 bases, with 15 bases between. There are 14 residues in the CDR3. The germline V gene encodes CDR1 SNHLY and CDR2 FYNNEI. The CDR3 sequence: CASSEARVSSEQFF. The CDR3 coding sequence is TGTGCCAGCAGTGAGGCTAGAGTCTCAAGTGAGCAGTTCTTC.

In its sample, this clone was seen once. The chain joins TRBV6-6 to TRBJ2-7; 10 bases fit TRBD2. V gave up 4 bases and J gave up 0 bases; unmatched junction bases: 6. The CDR3 sequence is 16 residues long. Germline values: CDR1 MNHNY, CDR2 SVGAGI (reference sequence). Here the CDR3 reads CASSSGLAELSYEQYF. CDR3 nucleotide sequence: TGTGCCAGCAGTTCTGGACTAGCGGAACTCTCCTACGAGCAGTACTTC.

V and J are TRBV6-5 and TRBJ2-1, with a weak D call TRBD2 (6 bases). Per germline, CDR1 MNHEY and CDR2 SVGAGI. Between the trimmed V and J ends, which lost 6 bases and 3 bases, there was a span of 15 bases. The CDR3 has 15 amino acids. The CDR3 bases are TGTGCCAGCAGCTCCGTAGGGACTGGCTACAATGAGCAGTTCTTC. Translation gives CASSSVGTGYNEQFF.

The V gene is TRBV6-5, the J gene TRBJ2-7, with TRBD2 identical over 7 bases. Germline assignment: CDR1 MNHEY and CDR2 SVGAGI. The CDR3 sequence is 14 residues long. The ends lost 5 bases at V and 3 bases at J; junction bases unmatched: 7. CDR3 bases: TGTGCCAGCAGTCTCACCCAGCGGGACTACGAGCAGTACTTC. Amino acid sequence: CASSLTQRDYEQYF.

The chain employs TRBV6-5 and TRBJ1-1; D is possibly TRBD1 (6 bases). Per the germline V gene, CDR1 is MNHEY and CDR2 is SVGAGI. This CDR3 has 13 amino acids. Trimming stripped 11 bases from V and 1 base from J, with 14 bases between. For the CDR3, the DNA is TGTGCCGGATCACAGGGACCGAACACTGAAGCTTTCTTT. This encodes CAGSQGPNTEAFF.

The chain has TRBV6-1 and TRBJ2-3; D is uncertain. CDR3 size: 13 residues. V lost 6 bases, J lost 2 bases, and 9 bases lay in between. CDR1 is MNHNS and CDR2 is SASEGT in the germline V gene. CDR3 region: CASSRVYTDTQYF. The DNA for the CDR3 is TGTGCCAGCAGCAGAGTGTACACAGATACGCAGTATTTT.

This clone was observed a few times. V and J are TRBV30 and TRBJ1-1; no clear D gene. The CDR3 covers 12 residues. Trimming cost V 0 bases and J 6 bases, with 8 bases left between them. Per germline, CDR1 GTSNPN and CDR2 SVGIG (reference sequence). Written as DNA, the CDR3 is TGTGCCTGGAGTGTGGGCGGTCCTGAAGCTTTCTTT. Translating it yields CAWSVGGPEAFF.

The V and J genes are TRBV5-5 and TRBJ2-3; no reliable D call. This CDR3 is built from 15 residues. The V and J ends lost 0 bases and 0 bases respectively, with 8 bases between them. Germline V gene lookup returns CDR1 SGHKS and CDR2 YYEKEE (reference sequence). The CDR3 reads CASSLAPASTDTQYF. DNA of the CDR3: TGTGCCAGCAGCTTGGCCCCGGCTAGCACAGATACGCAGTATTTT.

This clone was picked up one time. The V call is TRBV19, the J call TRBJ2-3; 11 nucleotides align to TRBD2. The CDR3 covers 17 residues. V lost 3 bases and J lost 6; bases outside the gene matches: 11. In germline, CDR1 is LNHDA, CDR2 SQIVND (reference sequence). CDR3 in amino acids: CASSIGPSGRFVDTQYF. The CDR3 DNA sequence: TGTGCCAGTAGTATTGGTCCTAGCGGGAGGTTCGTGGATACGCAGTATTTT.

The chain employs TRBV2 and TRBJ2-1; D is perhaps TRBD2 (5 bases). The CDR3 contains 13 residues. Trimming shortened V by 6 bases and J by 5 bases, and 11 bases separated the two germline ends. CDR1 and CDR2 (germline): SNHLY, FYNNEI. The CDR3 protein is CASREDRNNEQFF. CDR3 in DNA: TGTGCCAGCAGGGAGGATAGGAACAATGAGCAGTTCTTC.

The chain combines TRBV5-5 with TRBJ1-4, with D maybe TRBD1 (5 bases). Trimming removed 6 bases from V and 8 bases from J, with 17 bases in between. This CDR3 spans 14 amino acids. Germline CDR1 is SGHKS and CDR2 is YYEKEE (reference sequence). The DNA for the CDR3 is TGTGCCAGCACCCGGGGGGGGACCTGGGAAAAACTGTTTTTT. Its translation is CASTRGGTWEKLFF.

This chain uses TRBV5-4 with TRBJ2-7; 10 bases agree with TRBD1. The germline V gene has CDR1 SGHNT and CDR2 YYREEE (reference sequence). The trim removed 4 bases at V and 6 bases at J, leaving 10 bases unmatched. The CDR3 spans 15 residues. For the CDR3, the DNA is TGTGCCAGCAGCCTAGGGACAGGGGTATTGGGCGAGCAGTACTTC. Protein sequence: CASSLGTGVLGEQYF.

The V and J genes are TRBV7-2 and TRBJ2-3; 8 bases line up with TRBD1. This CDR3 has 14 amino acids. Per germline, CDR1 SGHTA and CDR2 FQGNSA. J gave up 4 bases and V 7 bases, and 7 bases lay outside the gene matches. The CDR3 loop reads CASTKGTGADTQYF. In nucleotides, the CDR3 is TGTGCCAGCACCAAGGGGACAGGAGCAGATACGCAGTATTTT.